These 31 T cell receptor beta chains were all obtained from the same sample, sequenced in a study of blood T cells in healthy people across ages. For the second PCR, which ran for about 7 to 11 cycles, a sample-barcoded 5' primer and a J-beta primer mix were used. Using its own MiXCR run on the 5' RACE reads, TCRdb lists one record per CDR3 protein. Of around 800,000 distinct CDR3 sequences detected, approximately 44% appear once; the ten largest clones hold under 20%. The sample comprised blood. Source of these receptors: a man aged 60 to 75 in good health.

V usage is TRBV6-5 and J usage is TRBJ2-7, with a tentative D call TRBD1 (6 bases). Germline V gene sequence: CDR1 MNHEY, CDR2 SVGAGI. V lost 5 bases to trimming and J lost 3 bases, with 14 bases between them. The CDR3 runs to 14 residues. In DNA, the CDR3 is TGTGCCAGCAGTAAAACCCGGACAGACTACGAGCAGTACTTC. Its translation: CASSKTRTDYEQYF.

The table lists this clonotype with a few counts. The chain carries TRBV12-3 or TRBV12-4 and TRBJ2-1, with TRBD1 identical over 10 bases. The J call may be incorrect, as the DNA end agrees better with TRBJ2-7. CDR3 length equals 15 residues. CDR3 residues: CASSLRQGAYNEQYF. The CDR3, as DNA: TGTGCCAGCAGTTTAAGACAGGGGGCTTACAATGAGCAGTACTTC.

J is TRBJ2-3 and V is TRBV4-3; D is ambiguous. CDR3 length: 15 residues. Germline V gene data show CDR1 as LGHNA and CDR2 as YSLEER. V was trimmed by 0 bases and J by 2 bases, leaving 9 bases between them. The DNA for the CDR3 is TGCGCCAGCAGCCAAGAGACTTGGGCCACAGATACGCAGTATTTT. Its protein product is CASSQETWATDTQYF.

With regard to this clonotype: At one boundary the junction diverges from the germline segment, which might be a read error. The chain uses TRBV4-3 and TRBJ2-3; D possibly uses TRBD1 or TRBD2 (5 bases each). The germline CDR1 and CDR2 sequences are LGHNA and YSLEER. The CDR3 length is 15 residues. CDR3 region: CACSQRDHSTDTQYF. The CDR3 coding sequence is TGCGCCTGCAGCCAACGGGACCACAGCACAGATACGCAGTATTTT.

The chain employs TRBV7-2 and TRBJ2-1; TRBD2 aligns across 7 bases. Germline V gene data show CDR1 as SGHTA and CDR2 as FQGNSA. This CDR3 has 18 residues. V lost 1 base to trimming and J lost 0 bases; unmatched junction nucleotides: 9. CDR3 nucleotides: TGTGCCAGCAGCTTAGATAGGGGAGGGGTAAGCTCCTACAATGAGCAGTTCTTC. This sequence encodes CASSLDRGGVSSYNEQFF.

The table lists this clonotype with a few counts. The chain couples TRBV6-2 or TRBV6-3 to TRBJ2-1; 9 positions match TRBD1. The CDR3 loop spans 15 amino acids. Trimming took 8 bases from V and 0 from J; bases not matched to a gene: 5. In germline, CDR1 is MNHEY, CDR2 SVGEGT. DNA for the CDR3: TGTGCCAGCCAGACGACAGGGGGCTCCTACAATGAGCAGTTCTTC. Translation gives CASQTTGGSYNEQFF.

This clonotype has only a few counts. The chain uses TRBV14 and TRBJ1-4; D remains unclear. The germline CDR1 and CDR2 sequences are SGHDN and FVKESK. V lost 4 bases, J lost 7 bases, and 10 bases lay in between. The CDR3 has 13 residues. The CDR3 loop is CASSRSPIEKLFF. The CDR3 DNA sequence: TGTGCCAGCAGCCGCTCCCCGATTGAAAAACTGTTTTTT.

The chain has TRBV9 and TRBJ1-2, with a possible D match to TRBD1 (5 bases). CDR3 size: 14 residues. The V end was cut by 4 bases, the J end by 3 bases, with 13 bases between. The germline gives CDR1 SGDLS, CDR2 YYNGEE. The CDR3 sequence is CASSPADTYYGYTF. The CDR3 bases are TGTGCCAGCAGCCCAGCGGACACTTACTATGGCTACACCTTC.

V gene TRBV20-1 combines with J gene TRBJ2-1; either TRBD1 or TRBD2 may supply D (5 bases each). CDR1 is DFQATT and CDR2 is SNEGSKA in the germline V gene (reference sequence). This CDR3 region has 14 residues. Trimming left V 5 bases short and J 4 bases short, with 15 bases between. As DNA, the CDR3 is TGCAGTGCTGTCGATGGGACCCCGTACAATGAGCAGTTCTTC. Translated, it gives CSAVDGTPYNEQFF.

This clonotype was observed a handful of times. The chain links TRBV20-1 to TRBJ2-5, with TRBD2 matching 12 bases. After removal of 0 bases from V and 2 bases from J, the junction contained 7 bases not matched to a gene. Germline V gene sequence: CDR1 DFQATT, CDR2 SNEGSKA (reference sequence). This CDR3 is built from 17 residues. The CDR3 bases are TGCAGTGCTAGAGATGGGGCTAGCGGGGGGGTACAAGAGACCCAGTACTTC. Translating it yields CSARDGASGGVQETQYF.

The chain couples TRBV5-1 to TRBJ1-1; TRBD1 aligns across 8 bases. The J segment lost 3 bases and the V segment lost 1 base, leaving 8 bases of the junction unmatched. The CDR3 totals 16 residues. Germline assignment: CDR1 SGHRS and CDR2 YFSETQ. CDR3 nucleotide sequence: TGCGCCAGCAGCTTGTCGAGGACAGGGCTCGACACTGAAGCTTTCTTT. Its translation: CASSLSRTGLDTEAFF.

This clonotype was seen at least ten times. The chain carries TRBV24-1 and TRBJ2-3; no firm D call. The CDR3 covers 12 residues. Germline lookup yields CDR1 KGHDR and CDR2 SFDVKD. V lost 1 base, J lost 3 bases, and 1 base lay in between. In nucleotides, the CDR3 is TGTGCCACCAGTGATTTTACAGATACGCAGTATTTT. Protein product: CATSDFTDTQYF.

Comment on this clonotype: Compared with germline, one end of the junction differs, possibly owing to a read error. J is TRBJ2-2 and V is TRBV12-3 or TRBV12-4, with unresolved D. This CDR3 has 13 residues. CDR3: CATRPENTGELFF. DNA of the CDR3: TGCGCTACAAGGCCAGAGAACACCGGGGAGCTGTTTTTT.

V and J are TRBV28 and TRBJ2-7, with 7 bases lining up with TRBD1. Germline CDR1 reads MDHEN; CDR2 reads SYDVKM. The CDR3 spans 12 residues. With 6 bases clipped from V and 7 bases from J, the junction kept 6 bases outside the gene matches. The CDR3 DNA reads as TGTGCCAGCAGGGGACAGCCGAGGGAGCAGTACTTC. Amino acids: CASRGQPREQYF. Full variable domain (remainder filled in from reference TRBV28 and TRBJ2-7): DVKVTQSSRYLVKRTGEKVFLECVQDMDHENMFWYRQDPGLGLRLIYFSYDVKMKEKGDIPEGYSVSREKKERFSLILESASTNQTSMYLCASRGQPREQYFGPGTRLTVT.

The CDR3 protein is CASSLREGVYNEQFF. The DNA of the CDR3 is TGTGCCAGCAGCCTACGAGAGGGGGTGTACAATGAGCAGTTCTTC. This chain uses TRBV11-2 with TRBJ2-1; D is perhaps TRBD1 (6 bases). Germline loops: CDR1 SGHAT, CDR2 FQNNGV. The V and J ends lost 5 bases and 4 bases respectively, with 15 bases between them. The CDR3 runs 15 residues.

Details on this clonotype: One end of the junction is discordant with germline, which a read error may explain. CDR3 nucleotides: TGTGCCAGCAGCCCAGGGACAGGGTTACAAGCGACCCAGTACTTC. Translation: CASSPGTGLQATQYF. The chain has TRBV7-9 and TRBJ2-5; the match to TRBD1 covers 9 bases. The germline V gene encodes CDR1 SEHNR and CDR2 FQNEAQ (reference sequence). The CDR3 is 15 amino acids.

The chain combines TRBV27 with TRBJ2-1; 7 nucleotides line up with TRBD2. In germline, CDR1 is MNHEY, CDR2 SMNVEV (reference sequence). The V gene end was trimmed by 1 base and the J gene end by 5 bases; junction bases not matched to a gene: 5. The CDR3 covers 15 residues. The CDR3 bases are TGTGCCAGCAGTTTATTAGGGGACTACAACAATGAGCAGTTCTTC. Protein: CASSLLGDYNNEQFF.

V usage is TRBV9 and J usage is TRBJ2-1; tentative D call: TRBD1 (6 bases). Per the germline V gene, CDR1 is SGDLS and CDR2 is YYNGEE. The V end was cut by 0 bases, the J end by 6 bases, with 10 bases between. The CDR3 consists of 14 residues. The DNA for the CDR3 is TGTGCCAGCAGCGTAGGACAGGCCCGCAATGAGCAGTTCTTC. This encodes CASSVGQARNEQFF. Full variable domain (outside the CDR3, taken from reference TRBV9 and TRBJ2-1): DSGVTQTPKHLITATGQRVTLRCSPRSGDLSVYWYQQSLDQGLQFLIQYYNGEERAKGNILERFSAQQFPDLHSELNLSSLELGDSALYFCASSVGQARNEQFFGPGTRLTVL.

This clonotype was recorded a few times. For the CDR3, the DNA is TGTGCCAGCAGCCACGGTGTTATTGAAAAACTGTTTTTT. It codes for CASSHGVIEKLFF. This rearrangement joins TRBV14 to TRBJ1-4; D is uncertain. CDR3 length equals 13 residues. The V and J ends lost 3 bases and 7 bases respectively, with 9 bases between them. The germline CDR1 and CDR2 sequences are SGHDN and FVKESK.

The chain carries TRBV6-5 and TRBJ1-1, with 7 bases matching TRBD1. This CDR3 is built from 12 residues. Germline CDR1 reads MNHEY; CDR2 reads SVGAGI. Losses at the gene ends were 6 bases for V and 11 bases for J; bases not matched to a gene: 9. CDR3 in amino acids: CASRNDRDRAFF. In nucleotides, the CDR3 is TGTGCCAGCAGAAACGACAGGGATCGGGCTTTCTTT.

This clonotype was recorded many times. V gene TRBV11-2 combines with J gene TRBJ2-3; 8 bases map to TRBD2. Germline-derived CDR1 and CDR2 are SGHAT and FQNNGV. V shed 5 bases, J shed 2 bases, and the junction held 12 bases outside the gene matches. The CDR3 consists of 17 residues. CDR3 sequence reads: CASSPGGSGGYTDTQYF. The CDR3, as DNA: TGTGCCAGCAGCCCCGGGGGGAGCGGGGGTTACACAGATACGCAGTATTTT.

This chain joins TRBV14 and TRBJ1-6; maybe TRBD1 (5 bases). Germline CDR1 SGHDN, CDR2 FVKESK. The length of the CDR3 is 14 residues. Trimming cost V 0 bases and J 10 bases, with 10 bases left between them. CDR3 sequence: CASSQELGRSPLHF. CDR3 coding DNA: TGTGCCAGCAGCCAAGAGCTGGGGCGGTCACCCCTCCACTTT.

This clonotype came up once. The V and J genes are TRBV18 and TRBJ2-5; maybe TRBD1 (5 bases). CDR3 length: 14 amino acids. The germline V gene encodes CDR1 KGHSH and CDR2 LQKENI. The germline V and J ends were trimmed by 2 bases and 2 bases, with 9 bases remaining between them. CDR3 nucleotide sequence: TGTGCCAGCTCACCAGCGACAGAACAAGAGACCCAGTACTTC. Its translation is CASSPATEQETQYF.

The chain combines TRBV5-6 with TRBJ2-5; 8 positions agree with TRBD1. The J call could be wrong; TRBJ2-7 is a better fit for the DNA end. Germline V CDR1 and CDR2: SGHDT, YYEEEE. The CDR3 is 14 residues long. The CDR3 nucleotides are TGTGCCAGCAGTAGGGGACAGGTAGGGAACGAGCAGTACTTC. This translates into CASSRGQVGNEQYF.

Remarks on this clonotype: Compared with germline, one end of the junction differs, possibly owing to a read error. V gene TRBV10-3 combines with J gene TRBJ1-5; tentatively, D is TRBD1 (6 bases). Germline lookup yields CDR1 ENHRY and CDR2 SYGVKD. CDR3 size: 15 residues. The CDR3 sequence is CAISDPGHSYQPRHF. The CDR3 DNA is TGTGCCATCAGTGACCCGGGACATTCCTATCAGCCCCGGCATTTT.

The count of this clonotype is one. The chain has TRBV6-2 or TRBV6-3 and TRBJ1-5; D is perhaps TRBD1 (6 bases). The V end lost 4 bases, the J end lost 7 bases, and 17 bases lay between the germline ends. Germline V gives CDR1 MNHEY, CDR2 SVGEGT. The CDR3 totals 15 residues. The CDR3 DNA reads as TGTGCCAGCAGTTCCCAGGGGTTGGGTCAACAGCCCCAGCATTTT. As protein: CASSSQGLGQQPQHF.

The sample holds a few counts of this clonotype. DNA of the CDR3: TGCGCCAGCAGCTTGGGACAGGAGATCTATGGCTACACCTTC. Its translation: CASSLGQEIYGYTF. The chain is built from TRBV5-1 and TRBJ1-2; the D gene is possibly TRBD1 (6 bases). CDR1 is SGHRS and CDR2 is YFSETQ in the germline V gene. The CDR3 is 14 amino acids. V was shortened by 0 bases and J by 4 bases, with 10 bases between the two germline ends.

This clonotype was recorded a few times. The junction and the germline gene differ at one end; a read error may be behind it. The chain has TRBV7-7 and TRBJ2-1; D is undetermined. Germline V lookup: CDR1 SSHAT, CDR2 FNYEAQ (reference sequence). The CDR3 runs to 15 residues. The CDR3 here is CASSLAPVGLAEQFF. In nucleotides, the CDR3 is TGTGCTAGCAGCTTAGCCCCGGTGGGGTTGGCTGAGCAGTTCTTC.

The chain couples TRBV7-2 to TRBJ2-5; 15 bases map to TRBD2. There are 18 residues in the CDR3. Germline trimming cut 5 bases from V and 3 bases from J; bases unmatched to any gene: 10. Germline CDR1 SGHTA, CDR2 FQGNSA. The CDR3 region has the DNA TGTGCCAGCAGCCAGATCAAGGGGACTAGCGGGGGGAAAGAGACCCAGTACTTC. Encoded protein: CASSQIKGTSGGKETQYF.

The rearrangement links TRBV5-1 to TRBJ2-7; no firm D call. The germline CDR1 and CDR2 sequences are SGHRS and YFSETQ. Trimming took off 3 bases at V and 4 bases at J, with 14 bases between the two ends. This CDR3 comprises 14 residues. The CDR3: CASSSFTGGYEQYF. The CDR3 DNA is TGCGCCAGCAGCTCTTTTACGGGTGGATACGAGCAGTACTTC. Full variable domain (outside the CDR3, taken from reference TRBV5-1 and TRBJ2-7): KAGVTQTPRYLIKTRGQQVTLSCSPISGHRSVSWYQQTPGQGLQFLFEYFSETQRNKGNFPGRFSGRQFSNSRSEMNVSTLELGDSALYLCASSSFTGGYEQYFGPGTRLTVT.

This chain connects TRBV19 to TRBJ1-5; no clear D gene. V was pared by 5 bases and J by 0 bases, with 8 bases between. Germline CDR1 reads LNHDA; CDR2 reads SQIVND (reference sequence). The length of the CDR3 is 14 residues. CDR3 in amino acids: CASSAQDSNQPQHF. DNA for the CDR3: TGTGCCAGTAGTGCTCAGGATAGCAATCAGCCCCAGCATTTT.